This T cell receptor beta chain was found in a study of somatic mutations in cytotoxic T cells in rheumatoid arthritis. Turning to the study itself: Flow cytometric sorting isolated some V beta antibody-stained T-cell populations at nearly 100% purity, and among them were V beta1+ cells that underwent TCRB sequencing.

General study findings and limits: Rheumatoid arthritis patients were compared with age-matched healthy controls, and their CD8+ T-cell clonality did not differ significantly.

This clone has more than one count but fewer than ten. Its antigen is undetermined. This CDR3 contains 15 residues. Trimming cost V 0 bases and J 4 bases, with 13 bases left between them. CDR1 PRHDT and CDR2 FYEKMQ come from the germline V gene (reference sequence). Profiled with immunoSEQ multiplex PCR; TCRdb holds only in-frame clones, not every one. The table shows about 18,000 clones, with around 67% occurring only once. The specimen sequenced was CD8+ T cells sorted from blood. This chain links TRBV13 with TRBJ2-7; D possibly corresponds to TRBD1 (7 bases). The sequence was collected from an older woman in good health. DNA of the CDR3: TGTGCCAGCAGCTTAGGCCCAGGGGGGAAATACGAGCAGTACTTC. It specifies CASSLGPGGKYEQYF.